One sample yielded the 29 T cell receptor beta chains listed below, sequenced in a study of beta chain features in type 1 diabetes. Expressed TCRB transcripts got sequenced, as all isolated RNA was reverse transcribed. Profiling relied on immunoSEQ multiplex PCR, and the TCRdb table lists in-frame clones only, not all of them. The table shows over 65,000 clones, with approximately 32% occurring only once. The sample was stem cell memory CD4+ T cells from blood. The source is a woman between 18 and 29 years old in good health.

The chain carries TRBV25-1 and TRBJ1-5; a weak D match, TRBD1 (5 bases). This CDR3 region has 13 residues. Trimming removed 4 bases from V and 10 bases from J, with 14 bases in between. Germline CDR1 and CDR2: MGHDK and SYGVNS. In nucleotides, the CDR3 is TGTGCCAGCAGTGCCGAGGGAGGGACCCCCCAGCATTTT. It encodes CASSAEGGTPQHF.

This clone was seen a few times. The rearrangement links TRBV5-1 to TRBJ1-5; TRBD1 agrees at 7 bases. The V gene end was trimmed by 3 bases and the J gene end by 0 bases; junction bases not matched to a gene: 3. Looked up from germline, CDR1 is SGHRS and CDR2 is YFSETQ. The CDR3 totals 15 residues. CDR3 nucleotides: TGCGCCAGCAGCTCGACAGGGACTAGCAATCAGCCCCAGCATTTT. Protein product: CASSSTGTSNQPQHF.

This clone has just a few counts. The rearrangement joins TRBV4-3 to TRBJ2-1; 11 bases agree with TRBD2. This CDR3 is built from 15 residues. The J segment lost 3 bases and the V segment lost 4 bases, leaving 2 bases of the junction unmatched. Germline V lookup: CDR1 LGHNA, CDR2 YSLEER. CDR3 residues: CASSPGLADYNEQFF. CDR3 DNA sequence: TGCGCCAGCAGCCCGGGACTAGCGGACTACAATGAGCAGTTCTTC.

For this clone: An end of the junction does not agree with germline; a read error may underlie this. This chain joins TRBV5-6 and TRBJ1-1, with D tentatively TRBD1 (5 bases). CDR3 length: 8 amino acids. Per the germline V gene, CDR1 is SGHDT and CDR2 is YYEEEE. CDR3 sequence (DNA): TGTGCCAGCAGCCCCAGGGTCTTT. Translation: CASSPRVF.

The chain is built from TRBV9 and TRBJ2-3; 7 bases map to TRBD1. V lost 0 bases to trimming and J lost 2 bases; unmatched junction nucleotides: 3. Germline-derived CDR1 and CDR2 are SGDLS and YYNGEE. This CDR3 is built from 15 residues. The CDR3 sequence is CASSVGGGNTDTQYF. The CDR3 region has the DNA TGTGCCAGCAGCGTAGGAGGGGGCAACACAGATACGCAGTATTTT. The whole variable domain, filled in from reference TRBV9 and TRBJ2-3, reads DSGVTQTPKHLITATGQRVTLRCSPRSGDLSVYWYQQSLDQGLQFLIQYYNGEERAKGNILERFSAQQFPDLHSELNLSSLELGDSALYFCASSVGGGNTDTQYFGPGTRLTVL.

This clone was observed a few times. The V gene is TRBV7-6, the J gene TRBJ2-5; TRBD2 agrees at 13 bases. The V and J ends lost 3 bases and 1 base, in that order; junction bases with no gene match: 5. This CDR3 contains 17 residues. Germline values: CDR1 SGHVS, CDR2 FNYEAQ. Here the CDR3 reads CASSLGLAGNLQETQYF. The CDR3 DNA sequence: TGTGCCAGCAGCTTGGGACTAGCGGGAAACCTCCAAGAGACCCAGTACTTC.

V and J are TRBV30 and TRBJ2-7; the D gene is possibly TRBD2 (6 bases). CDR3 length: 11 amino acids. The germline V gene has CDR1 GTSNPN and CDR2 SVGIG (reference sequence). V was pared by 5 bases and J by 7 bases, with 12 bases between. CDR3 sequence: CAWDQGGEQYF. CDR3 coding DNA: TGTGCCTGGGATCAGGGAGGAGAGCAGTACTTC.

The chain uses TRBV4-2 and TRBJ2-2; D unclear. Trimming left V 0 bases short and J 1 base short, with 9 bases between. In germline, CDR1 is LGHNA, CDR2 YNFKEQ. The CDR3 sequence is 16 residues long. In DNA form, the CDR3 reads TGTGCCAGCAGCCAAGAGATAGCTGAGAACACCGGGGAGCTGTTTTTT. It translates to CASSQEIAENTGELFF.

This sequence joins TRBV6-6 and TRBJ1-1; TRBD1 might be the D (5 bases). The V and J ends lost 5 bases and 1 base respectively, with 8 bases between them. The germline V gene encodes CDR1 MNHNY and CDR2 SVGAGI (reference sequence). The CDR3 length is 13 residues. CDR3 in amino acids: CASSKTENTEAFF. CDR3 nucleotides: TGTGCCAGCAGTAAGACAGAGAACACTGAAGCTTTCTTT.

The chain is built from TRBV30 and TRBJ2-7, with a weak D call TRBD1 (5 bases). Trimming cost V 3 bases and J 0 bases, with 12 bases left between them. The germline gives CDR1 GTSNPN, CDR2 SVGIG (reference sequence). This CDR3 region has 14 residues. The CDR3 is CAWRSSGSSYEQYF. The CDR3 region has the DNA TGTGCCTGGAGGAGCTCAGGGTCCTCCTACGAGCAGTACTTC.

This clone was seen a few times. V and J are TRBV5-1 and TRBJ1-2; no clear D gene. Germline CDR1 is SGHRS and CDR2 is YFSETQ. Trimming took off 3 bases at V and 4 bases at J, with 10 bases between the two ends. This CDR3 region has 13 residues. The CDR3 nucleotides read TGCGCCAGCAGCTCCAGTGAGGCCTATGGCTACACCTTC. Amino acids: CASSSSEAYGYTF.

The chain recombines TRBV5-8 with TRBJ2-1; 9 positions agree with TRBD2. After removal of 3 bases from V and 4 bases from J, the junction contained 5 bases not matched to a gene. Germline V gives CDR1 SGHTS, CDR2 YDEGEE. This CDR3 is built from 15 residues. The CDR3 sequence is CASSSSGGRYNEQFF. The CDR3 nucleotides are TGTGCCAGCAGCTCAAGCGGGGGGAGGTACAATGAGCAGTTCTTC.

This clone was seen a few times. The V gene is TRBV5-1, the J gene TRBJ1-5; the D gene is possibly TRBD1 (5 bases). The CDR3 extends over 15 amino acids. Trimming stripped 4 bases from V and 0 bases from J, with 11 bases between. The germline V gene encodes CDR1 SGHRS and CDR2 YFSETQ. The CDR3 loop reads CASSAGHNSNQPQHF. The CDR3 DNA reads as TGCGCCAGCAGCGCCGGACACAATAGCAATCAGCCCCAGCATTTT.

The rearrangement links TRBV6-5 to TRBJ1-2; D not resolved. Germline CDR1 reads MNHEY; CDR2 reads SVGAGI. The CDR3 loop spans 11 amino acids. Deletions cut 11 bases from V and 11 bases from J, with 18 bases between. The CDR3: CAVRRTRGYTF. The DNA for the CDR3 is TGTGCCGTAAGACGGACCCGGGGATACACCTTC.

The chain uses TRBV4-1 and TRBJ2-7; no definite D call. The CDR3 contains 12 residues. Looked up from germline, CDR1 is MGHRA and CDR2 is YSYEKL. V lost 2 bases, J lost 5 bases, and 7 bases lay in between. The CDR3 sequence is CASSQLEDEQYF. The CDR3, as DNA: TGCGCCAGCAGCCAACTCGAGGACGAGCAGTACTTC.

This chain connects TRBV4-1 to TRBJ1-2; 11 positions agree with TRBD1. The CDR3 is 18 amino acids. The germline V gene has CDR1 MGHRA and CDR2 YSYEKL. The trim removed 5 bases at V and 4 bases at J, leaving 15 bases unmatched. The CDR3 protein is CASSKTLTGTGGGYGYTF. CDR3 sequence (DNA): TGCGCCAGCAGCAAAACCTTAACCGGGACAGGGGGAGGCTATGGCTACACCTTC.

This clone was detected only a few times. The chain couples TRBV18 to TRBJ1-1; unclear D gene. The CDR3 is 15 amino acids. Germline assignment: CDR1 KGHSH and CDR2 LQKENI. V was shortened by 2 bases and J by 0 bases, with 10 bases between the two germline ends. The CDR3 DNA reads TGTGCCAGCTCACCATCGAGCAACTTGAACACTGAAGCTTTCTTT. Protein sequence: CASSPSSNLNTEAFF.

This chain links TRBV5-4 with TRBJ2-1; TRBD2 agrees at 7 bases. Germline CDR1 reads SGHNT; CDR2 reads YYREEE (reference sequence). V lost 0 bases and J lost 10; bases outside the gene matches: 16. The length of the CDR3 is 17 residues. This CDR3 reads CASSLERSSGLNTEQFF. The CDR3 region has the DNA TGTGCCAGCAGCTTGGAGAGGTCTAGCGGACTCAACACGGAGCAGTTCTTC. Filled out from reference TRBV5-4 and TRBJ2-1, the complete variable domain reads ETGVTQSPTHLIKTRGQQVTLRCSSQSGHNTVSWYQQALGQGPQFIFQYYREEENGRGNFPPRFSGLQFPNYSSELNVNALELDDSALYLCASSLERSSGLNTEQFFGPGTRLTVL.

V and J are TRBV7-9 and TRBJ2-1; tentative D call: TRBD2 (6 bases). Germline CDR1 and CDR2: SEHNR and FQNEAQ (reference sequence). This CDR3 is built from 15 residues. Trimming stripped 6 bases from V and 2 bases from J, with 14 bases between. CDR3 region: CASSPIAATYNEQFF. CDR3 DNA: TGTGCCAGCAGTCCAATAGCGGCGACCTACAATGAGCAGTTCTTC.

There are a few counts of this clone. This chain links TRBV11-1 with TRBJ2-5; 7 bases fit TRBD1. Losses at the gene ends were 5 bases for V and 1 base for J; bases not matched to a gene: 4. The CDR3 loop spans 14 amino acids. From germline, CDR1 is SGHAT and CDR2 FQDESV (reference sequence). CDR3 amino acids: CASSPWTGQETQYF. The CDR3 nucleotides are TGTGCCAGCAGCCCATGGACAGGCCAAGAGACCCAGTACTTC.

This chain uses TRBV2 with TRBJ1-2, with 7 bases aligning to TRBD1. Germline CDR1 and CDR2: SNHLY and FYNNEI. The CDR3 has 14 residues. Germline trimming cut 4 bases from V and 7 bases from J; bases unmatched to any gene: 9. The CDR3 spells CASSVTQGFGGYTF. Here the CDR3 DNA reads TGTGCCAGCAGTGTCACACAGGGGTTTGGTGGCTACACCTTC.

The V gene is TRBV19, the J gene TRBJ2-5; TRBD2 matches at 9 bases. With the DNA end fitting TRBJ2-7 better, the J assignment may be wrong. CDR1 is LNHDA and CDR2 is SQIVND in the germline V gene (reference sequence). The CDR3 covers 15 residues. Here the CDR3 reads CASSHYSGSRNEQYF. The CDR3 DNA is TGTGCCAGTAGCCACTATAGCGGGAGTAGGAACGAGCAGTACTTC.

The chain uses TRBV2 and TRBJ2-7; 7 bases match TRBD2. Looked up from germline, CDR1 is SNHLY and CDR2 is FYNNEI. J was trimmed by 3 bases and V by 5 bases; bases with no gene match: 10. The CDR3 length is 15 residues. The DNA for the CDR3 is TGTGCCAGCAGTAGCGGGGATACCCGCGTCTACGAGCAGTACTTC. It is translated as CASSSGDTRVYEQYF.

The DNA of the CDR3 is TGTGCCAGCAGCTTAGATAGGACAGAAGAGACCCAGTACTTC. Its translation: CASSLDRTEETQYF. V is TRBV11-2 and J is TRBJ2-5, with TRBD1 as a possible D gene (6 bases). Trimming removed 0 bases at V and 3 bases at J, with 8 bases between. CDR1 and CDR2 (germline): SGHAT, FQNNGV. The CDR3 is made up of 14 amino acids.

The chain couples TRBV27 to TRBJ2-7; 8 nucleotides agree with TRBD2. The CDR3 spans 13 residues. The junction had 7 bases not matched to a gene; V was cut back by 6 bases and J by 6 bases. CDR1 and CDR2 (germline): MNHEY, SMNVEV (reference sequence). CDR3 sequence reads: CASREASGLEQYF. The CDR3 nucleotides read TGTGCCAGCAGGGAAGCTAGCGGGCTCGAGCAGTACTTC.

The sample holds a few counts of this clone. The chain combines TRBV7-8 with TRBJ2-5, with D possibly matching TRBD2 (6 bases). Germline CDR1 is SGHVS and CDR2 is FQNEAQ. V was trimmed by 2 bases and J by 0 bases, leaving 16 bases between them. The length of the CDR3 is 17 residues. The CDR3 sequence: CASSLSPYRDYQETQYF. CDR3 DNA: TGTGCCAGCAGCTTATCTCCTTACCGGGACTACCAAGAGACCCAGTACTTC.

This clone was seen a few times. The chain employs TRBV11-1 and TRBJ2-6; no reliable D call. The length of the CDR3 is 14 residues. The V end was cut by 5 bases, the J end by 0 bases, with 5 bases between. Looked up from germline, CDR1 is SGHAT and CDR2 is FQDESV (reference sequence). The CDR3 sequence is CASSPGSGANVLTF. CDR3 DNA: TGTGCCAGCAGCCCGGGCTCTGGGGCCAACGTCCTGACTTTC.

This clone appeared a few times. CDR3 amino acids: CASSWPQGGNTGELFF. The DNA for the CDR3 is TGTGCCAGCAGCTGGCCTCAGGGTGGGAACACCGGGGAGCTGTTTTTT. This chain uses TRBV9 with TRBJ2-2; D perhaps matches TRBD1 (5 bases). Trimming pared 4 bases from V and 1 base from J, leaving 14 bases between. CDR1 is SGDLS, CDR2 YYNGEE, per germline. The CDR3 contains 16 residues.

This clone has only a few counts. The rearrangement uses TRBV28 and TRBJ2-1; D is unresolved. V was shortened by 2 bases and J by 5 bases, with 4 bases between the two germline ends. This CDR3 has 12 residues. CDR1 MDHEN and CDR2 SYDVKM come from the germline V gene. CDR3 protein: CASSLTDNEQFF. CDR3 in DNA: TGTGCCAGCAGTTTAACAGACAATGAGCAGTTCTTC.